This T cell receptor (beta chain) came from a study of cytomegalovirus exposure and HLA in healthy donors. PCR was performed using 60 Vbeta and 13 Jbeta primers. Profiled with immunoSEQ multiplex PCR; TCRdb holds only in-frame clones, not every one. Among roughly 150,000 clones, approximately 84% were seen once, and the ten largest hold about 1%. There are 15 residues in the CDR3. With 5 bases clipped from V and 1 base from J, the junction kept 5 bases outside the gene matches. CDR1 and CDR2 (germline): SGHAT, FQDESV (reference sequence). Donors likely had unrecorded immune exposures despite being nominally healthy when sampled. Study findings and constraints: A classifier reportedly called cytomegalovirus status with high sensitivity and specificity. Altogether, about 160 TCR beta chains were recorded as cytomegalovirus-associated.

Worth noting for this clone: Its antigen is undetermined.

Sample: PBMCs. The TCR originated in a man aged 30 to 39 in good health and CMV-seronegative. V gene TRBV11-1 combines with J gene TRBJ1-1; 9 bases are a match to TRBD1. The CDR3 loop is CASSHPGQGNTEAFF. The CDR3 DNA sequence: TGTGCCAGCAGCCACCCGGGACAGGGGAACACTGAAGCTTTCTTT.